The clone carrying this TCR beta chain was picked up a small number of times. The antigen is unknown. The data belong to a study of T cells after yellow fever vaccination. The wider study: Any fraction with a low cell number was prepared using SMART-Seq v4 Ultra Low Input.

Synthesis of TCR cDNA relied on 5'RACE template switching, which attached a universal primer site and UMIs. TCRdb called the 5' RACE reads again in MiXCR, with one record for every CDR3 protein. Here the sample spans just under 600,000 distinct CDR3 sequences, roughly 13% being singletons. Regarding the study as a whole: The study re-detected most primary-vaccination clones after the booster (96% CD4, around 90% CD8). Few clonotypes appeared in both CD4 and CD8 compartments.

The germline V gene has CDR1 LNHDA and CDR2 SQIVND (reference sequence). The V and J ends lost 4 bases and 5 bases, in that order; junction bases with no gene match: 6. The CDR3 length is 14 residues. The source material was PBMCs, sampled on the day of the yellow fever booster vaccination. This TCR came from a man aged 25 to 40 who received the YFV17D yellow fever vaccine. The V call is TRBV19, the J call TRBJ2-7; TRBD1 agrees at 9 bases. The CDR3 here is CASSTTGGMDEQYF. Here the CDR3 DNA reads TGTGCCAGTAGTACCACAGGGGGCATGGACGAGCAGTACTTC. Looking up the rest from reference TRBV19 and TRBJ2-7 gives the full variable domain: DGGITQSPKYLFRKEGQNVTLSCEQNLNHDAMYWYRQDPGQGLRLIYYSQIVNDFQKGDIAEGYSVSREKKESFPLTVTSAQKNPTAFYLCASSTTGGMDEQYFGPGTRLTVT.